The 11 T cell receptor beta chains below were found in one sample sequenced in a study of neurological immune-mediated disorders. MiXCR, run by TCRdb on the 5' RACE reads, gives a single entry per CDR3 protein. This sample has roughly 32,000 distinct CDR3 sequences; roughly 15% occur once, and the top ten carry approximately 5%. Time point of the sample: technical triplicate 2. The specimen sequenced was CD4+ T cells from blood. These TCRs come from a female donor with HTLV-1-associated myelopathy (HAM/TSP).

This clonotype was recorded at least ten times. This chain joins TRBV5-1 and TRBJ2-5, with a possible D match to TRBD2 (6 bases). Trimming removed 7 bases from V and 5 bases from J, with 21 bases in between. Germline V gene sequence: CDR1 SGHRS, CDR2 YFSETQ. There are 15 residues in the CDR3. The CDR3 loop is CASRLGSTALETQYF. CDR3 nucleotides: TGCGCCAGCCGTCTCGGGAGTACGGCACTTGAGACCCAGTACTTC.

This clonotype has ten or more counts. The chain joins TRBV20-1 to TRBJ2-7, with 12 bases aligning to TRBD2. The junction had 19 bases not matched to a gene; V was cut back by 6 bases and J by 4 bases. This CDR3 has 18 residues. The germline V gene encodes CDR1 DFQATT and CDR2 SNEGSKA (reference sequence). In DNA, the CDR3 is TGCAGTGCCTCACGACTAGCGGGAGACAGGTTAGGCCTGTACGAGCAGTACTTC. Amino acid sequence: CSASRLAGDRLGLYEQYF.

On this clonotype itself: Compared with germline, one end of the junction differs, possibly owing to a read error. This chain connects TRBV10-3 to TRBJ2-7; D gene unclear. The CDR3 extends over 13 amino acids. The germline V gene encodes CDR1 ENHRY and CDR2 SYGVKD. CDR3 DNA sequence: TGTGCCATCAGGACTGAAAGCTCCGACGAGCAGTACTTC. This sequence encodes CAIRTESSDEQYF.

This clonotype was recorded at least ten times. The rearrangement joins TRBV5-1 to TRBJ2-7; the match to TRBD1 covers 11 bases. There are 16 residues in the CDR3. Germline trimming cut 3 bases from V and 0 bases from J; bases unmatched to any gene: 5. Germline-derived CDR1 and CDR2 are SGHRS and YFSETQ. CDR3 in amino acids: CASSSAGQGASYEQYF. CDR3 coding DNA: TGCGCCAGCAGCTCAGCTGGACAGGGGGCCTCCTACGAGCAGTACTTC.

This clonotype was seen at least ten times. J is TRBJ1-2 and V is TRBV10-3; weak D call: TRBD1 (6 bases). The V end was cut by 0 bases, the J end by 0 bases, with 8 bases between. The CDR3 extends over 15 amino acids. Germline CDR1 reads ENHRY; CDR2 reads SYGVKD. CDR3 nucleotides: TGTGCCATCAGTGAGTCAAGGACAGCTAACTATGGCTACACCTTC. It translates to CAISESRTANYGYTF.

This chain links TRBV20-1 with TRBJ2-7; 8 positions agree with TRBD2. The CDR3 runs 15 residues. The V and J ends lost 4 bases and 3 bases, in that order; junction bases with no gene match: 11. Germline assignment: CDR1 DFQATT and CDR2 SNEGSKA (reference sequence). CDR3 sequence (DNA): TGCAGTGCTAAATCATCGTCTACTAGCGGCTACGAGCAGTACTTC. Encoded protein: CSAKSSSTSGYEQYF.

This clonotype showed up many times. The chain links TRBV12-3 or TRBV12-4 to TRBJ1-5; 7 bases align to TRBD1. The CDR3 totals 14 residues. The junction had 6 bases not matched to a gene; V was cut back by 6 bases and J by 4 bases. CDR3: CASRATGLNQPQHF. CDR3 coding DNA: TGTGCCAGCAGGGCGACAGGGCTTAATCAGCCCCAGCATTTT.

Concerning this clonotype itself: Being one base from a much bigger clone, this may be a read error. The missing conserved phenylalanine or tryptophan at the end of this CDR3 makes a read error likely. The genes are TRBV24-1 and TRBJ2-7; D gene unclear. V lost 6 bases and J 2 bases, leaving 13 bases between the germline ends. From germline, CDR1 is KGHDR and CDR2 SFDVKD. CDR3 size: 14 residues. The CDR3 sequence: CATSPTNSAYEQYL. In DNA form, the CDR3 reads TGTGCCACCAGTCCTACCAACTCGGCCTACGAGCAGTACTTA.

This clonotype was detected many times. This chain uses TRBV20-1 with TRBJ1-4; 9 bases are a match to TRBD1. The CDR3 covers 14 residues. Germline V gives CDR1 DFQATT, CDR2 SNEGSKA (reference sequence). V gave up 6 bases and J gave up 6 bases; unmatched junction bases: 8. CDR3 nucleotides: TGCAGTGCACAGCAACAGGGGGCTTATGAAAAACTGTTTTTT. This encodes CSAQQQGAYEKLFF.

This clonotype showed up many times. This chain joins TRBV24-1 and TRBJ2-1, with TRBD2 matching 11 bases. The CDR3 runs to 16 residues. Germline V gives CDR1 KGHDR, CDR2 SFDVKD. With V trimmed by 4 bases and J by 3 bases, 4 bases remained unmatched. CDR3 in amino acids: CATSDVLAGDYNEQFF. Here the CDR3 DNA reads TGTGCCACCAGTGACGTACTAGCGGGGGACTACAATGAGCAGTTCTTC.

For this clonotype: The junction does not match germline at one end; this may be a read error. This chain connects TRBV20-1 to TRBJ2-3; D remains ambiguous. The CDR3 extends over 14 amino acids. Germline values: CDR1 DFQATT, CDR2 SNEGSKA (reference sequence). CDR3 protein: CIARELSVGDTQYF. The CDR3 bases are TGCATTGCTAGAGAACTATCGGTGGGAGATACGCAGTATTTT.